A selection of T cell receptor beta chains follows, all from one sample in a study of blood T cell repertoires in COVID-19. Libraries were prepared by immunoSEQ multiplex PCR; TCRdb keeps only in-frame clonotypes and omits some of them. This sample has about 210,000 clones, with about 86% found just once. The material sequenced was PBMCs or T cells enriched from blood (not recorded which). These receptors were taken from a woman in her fifties or sixties with acute COVID-19. Each CDR3 is given with its conserved first and last residue. A D gene is named only where the DNA matches it firmly. Clone size appears in some rows only: once, few, many, or a class for an expanded clone.

TGTGCCAGCTCCCCCAATCCCTATGGCTACACCTTC	CASSPNPYGYTF	TRBV18	TRBJ1-2	NA	NA
TGCAGTCCCGGAGAGATGGAGAAGAATTTT	CSPGEMEKNF	TRBV20-1	TRBJ2-3	once	NA
TGTGCCAGCAGCTTAGGTGCGAAAGAAGCTTTCTTT	CASSLGAKEAFF	TRBV11-1	TRBJ1-1	NA	NA
TGCGCCAGCAGCTTCTCCGGGACAGGCAATGAAAAACTGTTTTTT	CASSFSGTGNEKLFF	TRBV5-1	TRBJ1-4	NA	TRBD1
TGCGCCAGCAGTGAGTCGACTCGACTAGCGGGAGGGCGAGGGGGGCCCTACAATGAGCAGTTCTTC	CASSESTRLAGGRGGPYNEQFF	TRBV10-1	TRBJ2-1	NA	TRBD2
TGTGCCAGCAGCCGTCTATTGACTCCTGGGGGGTCCAAAAACATTCAGTACTTC	CASSRLLTPGGSKNIQYF	TRBV7-9	TRBJ2-4	NA	NA
TGTGCCAGCAGTTTATCGCAGGGTCAGGCACCCCTCCACTTT	CASSLSQGQAPLHF	TRBV27	TRBJ1-6	NA	NA
TGTGCCTGGAGTCGGGGCGGGGGGAGTCTCTACGAGCAGTACTTC	CAWSRGGGSLYEQYF	TRBV30	TRBJ2-7	NA	TRBD2
TGCGCCAGCAGCCTTCACAGGGGCACCGGGGAGCTGTTTTTT	CASSLHRGTGELFF	TRBV4-3	TRBJ2-2	NA	TRBD1
TGTGCCAGCAGTGAAGCGGGACATGTCCAGCCCCAGCATTTT	CASSEAGHVQPQHF	TRBV6-1	TRBJ1-5	NA	NA
TGTGCCAGCAGTCCCGTCCTGTCGGGGGGCAGAGGCGGCTACACCTTC	CASSPVLSGGRGGYTF	TRBV6-2/TRBV6-3	TRBJ1-2	NA	NA
TGTGCCAGCAGCCATGACAGGGCAACTAATGAAAAACTGTTTTTT	CASSHDRATNEKLFF	TRBV14	TRBJ1-4	NA	TRBD1
TGTGCCAGCAGTGAACCGGGACAGGCCTACGAGCAGTACTTC	CASSEPGQAYEQYF	TRBV6-1	TRBJ2-7	NA	TRBD1
TGTGCCAGCAGCTTAGTAGTGGGACAGGGGGGAAACACCATATATTTT	CASSLVVGQGGNTIYF	TRBV7-2	TRBJ1-3	NA	TRBD1
TGTGCCATCAGCCAAAACAATCTAGCGGAAGAGACCCAGTACTTC	CAISQNNLAEETQYF	TRBV10-3	TRBJ2-5	NA	TRBD2
TGTGCCAGCGGTGGACAGGGGATACAAGAGACCCAGTACTTC	CASGGQGIQETQYF	TRBV2	TRBJ2-5	NA	TRBD1
TGTGCCAGCAAGCCTACAGGGGTCTCTGGAAACACCATATATTTT	CASKPTGVSGNTIYF	TRBV2	TRBJ1-3	NA	TRBD1
TGCGCCAGCAGCCGACAGGGTTCAGGCAATGAGCAGTTCTTC	CASSRQGSGNEQFF	TRBV5-1	TRBJ2-1	NA	TRBD1
TGTGCCACCAGCAGTGACCTGCCGGGACAGGGATCTAATGAAAAACTGTTTTTT	CATSSDLPGQGSNEKLFF	TRBV15	TRBJ1-4	NA	TRBD1
TGTGCCAGCAGGAGAGGGGAGGGGGGGACCCAGTACTTC	CASRRGEGGTQYF	TRBV6-5	TRBJ2-5	NA	NA
TGTGCCAGCAGTATAGCGGGACCTCTCACAGATACGCAGTATTTT	CASSIAGPLTDTQYF	TRBV28	TRBJ2-3	NA	TRBD2
TGTGCCAGCAGCTTAGGGCGGGGCCCTAACTATGGCTACACCTTC	CASSLGRGPNYGYTF	TRBV7-8	TRBJ1-2	NA	NA
TGTGCCAGTACTAGCGGGGGACTATCCGAGCAGTACTTC	CASTSGGLSEQYF	TRBV19	TRBJ2-7	NA	TRBD2
TGTGCCAGCAGTGGAGGGGATAGGACGGGTGAGCAGTTCTTC	CASSGGDRTGEQFF	TRBV9	TRBJ2-1	few	NA
TGTGCCAGCAGTTTTCCCGATCATAGACAGGGGTTTGGCTACACCTTC	CASSFPDHRQGFGYTF	TRBV28	TRBJ1-2	NA	TRBD1
TGTGCCAGTAGTATAATGGGCGGGTCCTACAATGAGCAGTTCTTC	CASSIMGGSYNEQFF	TRBV19	TRBJ2-1	NA	NA
TGTGCCAGCAGCCTCTGGACTAGCTCCTACGAGCAGTACTTC	CASSLWTSSYEQYF	TRBV7-2	TRBJ2-7	NA	TRBD2
TGTGCCAGCAGCTTTACAGGGTTGATCACTGAAGCTTTCTTT	CASSFTGLITEAFF	TRBV7-2	TRBJ1-1	NA	NA
TGTGCCAGCAGTTATGGTGAGATGAACACTGAAGCTTTCTTT	CASSYGEMNTEAFF	TRBV6-5	TRBJ1-1	NA	NA
TGTGCCAGCAGCCCGGACCAAACAGGGGCCATGCAGTATTTT	CASSPDQTGAMQYF	TRBV5-8	TRBJ2-3	NA	TRBD1
TGTGCCAGCAGCTTATGGAGCGACCTATCCACCAAAAACATTCAGTACTTC	CASSLWSDLSTKNIQYF	TRBV7-8	TRBJ2-4	NA	NA
TGCGCCAGCAGCACGCTCTCGGGGAACTATGGCTACACCTTC	CASSTLSGNYGYTF	TRBV5-1	TRBJ1-2	NA	NA
TGTGCCAGCAGCTTAGGTAGCGGGAGTAGGGAAGAGACCCAGTACTTC	CASSLGSGSREETQYF	TRBV7-6	TRBJ2-5	NA	TRBD2
TGTGCCAGCAGTCCGGGGGGGTGGTTCTACGAGCAGTACTTC	CASSPGGWFYEQYF	TRBV27	TRBJ2-7	NA	TRBD2
TGCGCCAGCAGCCTGACAGAGGAGAACACTGAAGCTTTCTTT	CASSLTEENTEAFF	TRBV5-1	TRBJ1-1	NA	NA
TGTGCCAGCAGCCACCCCAGGACATTCCCAGAGGAGACCCAGTACTTC	CASSHPRTFPEETQYF	TRBV7-9	TRBJ2-5	NA	NA
TGTGCCAGCTCACTGATTAGCGGGCTACAAGAGACCCAGTACTTC	CASSLISGLQETQYF	TRBV18	TRBJ2-5	NA	TRBD2